What follows are 28 T cell receptor beta chains derived from one specimen sequenced in a study of cytomegalovirus exposure and HLA in healthy donors. Libraries were prepared by immunoSEQ multiplex PCR; TCRdb keeps only in-frame clonotypes and omits some of them. The sample holds 100,000 to 130,000 clones, approximately 95% seen once. Sample: PBMCs. The receptors derive from a woman younger than 35 in good health and CMV-seronegative.

This rearrangement joins TRBV30 to TRBJ1-5, with D perhaps matching TRBD1 (6 bases). This CDR3 has 13 residues. V dropped 5 bases and J dropped 4 bases, with 12 bases sitting between them. Germline values: CDR1 GTSNPN, CDR2 SVGIG (reference sequence). The CDR3 sequence: CAWAVQGNQPQHF. CDR3 coding DNA: TGTGCCTGGGCAGTACAGGGAAATCAGCCCCAGCATTTT.

The rearrangement joins TRBV11-3 to TRBJ2-7; TRBD2 matches 8 bases. Germline V gene sequence: CDR1 SGHNT, CDR2 YENEEA. Germline trimming cut 1 base from V and 0 bases from J; bases unmatched to any gene: 5. The CDR3 sequence is 16 residues long. The CDR3, as DNA: TGTGCCAGCAGCTTAGTTGCGGGGGGCATCTCCTACGAGCAGTACTTC. Protein sequence: CASSLVAGGISYEQYF.

The genes are TRBV5-4 and TRBJ1-1; TRBD1 is a possible D gene (6 bases). CDR1 SGHNT and CDR2 YYREEE come from the germline V gene (reference sequence). This CDR3 has 14 amino acids. The V end lost 4 bases, the J end lost 2 bases, and 12 bases lay between the germline ends. CDR3 coding DNA: TGTGCCAGCAGCCCACAGGGCCTTAACACTGAAGCTTTCTTT. It encodes CASSPQGLNTEAFF.

The chain combines TRBV6-1 with TRBJ1-1, with no clear D. Trimming pared 7 bases from V and 4 bases from J, leaving 16 bases between. There are 14 residues in the CDR3. Germline values: CDR1 MNHNS, CDR2 SASEGT. The CDR3 DNA reads TGTGCCAGCAATCAAGACACGGCAAGCACTGAAGCTTTCTTT. Protein product: CASNQDTASTEAFF.

The rearrangement joins TRBV27 to TRBJ2-7; 9 bases match TRBD1. In germline, CDR1 is MNHEY, CDR2 SMNVEV (reference sequence). The J segment lost 2 bases and the V segment lost 6 bases, leaving 5 bases of the junction unmatched. The length of the CDR3 is 14 residues. In DNA form, the CDR3 reads TGTGCCAGCAGGGAAGGGACAGGGACCTACGAGCAGTACTTC. Residues: CASREGTGTYEQYF.

This clone occurred once. The J gene is TRBJ2-3, the V gene TRBV25-1; 15 bases agree with TRBD2. V dropped 5 bases and J dropped 4; count of bases not matched to a gene: 7. The CDR3 is made up of 17 amino acids. Per the germline V gene, CDR1 is MGHDK and CDR2 is SYGVNS. In nucleotides, the CDR3 is TGTGCCAGCAGTCCGCGGACTAGCGGGGGGGGATCAGATACGCAGTATTTT. Translation gives CASSPRTSGGGSDTQYF.

The chain links TRBV28 to TRBJ2-3; 7 bases line up with TRBD1. With 6 bases clipped from V and 0 bases from J, the junction kept 6 bases outside the gene matches. Germline assignment: CDR1 MDHEN and CDR2 SYDVKM. The CDR3 is 15 residues long. CDR3 in amino acids: CASRGQTTSTDTQYF. The CDR3 DNA reads as TGTGCCAGCAGGGGACAGACCACTAGCACAGATACGCAGTATTTT.

This chain uses TRBV5-1 with TRBJ2-1; TRBD2 matches at 7 bases. The V gene's germline CDR1 is SGHRS and CDR2 YFSETQ. The ends lost 1 base at V and 9 bases at J; junction bases unmatched: 10. CDR3 length equals 15 residues. CDR3 residues: CASSLWSGTTGEQFF. The CDR3 region has the DNA TGCGCCAGCAGCTTGTGGTCAGGGACTACAGGTGAGCAGTTCTTC. Based on the CDR3 plus reference TRBV5-1 and TRBJ2-1, the full variable domain is KAGVTQTPRYLIKTRGQQVTLSCSPISGHRSVSWYQQTPGQGLQFLFEYFSETQRNKGNFPGRFSGRQFSNSRSEMNVSTLELGDSALYLCASSLWSGTTGEQFFGPGTRLTVL.

The chain couples TRBV6-1 to TRBJ1-2; perhaps TRBD1 as D (5 bases). V lost 1 base and J lost 3, with 12 bases in between. CDR1 is MNHNS, CDR2 SASEGT, per germline. This CDR3 has 15 residues. The CDR3 sequence is CASSEGGGTDYGYTF. CDR3 DNA: TGTGCCAGCAGTGAAGGGGGGGGTACGGACTATGGCTACACCTTC.

The CDR3 region is CAISRDTLYGYTF. CDR3 DNA: TGTGCCATTTCCCGGGACACCCTTTATGGCTACACCTTC. The rearrangement joins TRBV10-3 to TRBJ1-2; the D gene is possibly TRBD1 (6 bases). V lost 9 bases to trimming and J lost 5 bases, with 16 bases between them. CDR1 and CDR2 (germline): ENHRY, SYGVKD. The CDR3 extends over 13 amino acids.

This chain joins TRBV6-5 and TRBJ2-7, with 8 bases identical to TRBD1. This CDR3 contains 15 residues. The junction had 11 bases not matched to a gene; V was cut back by 6 bases and J by 4 bases. The V gene's germline CDR1 is MNHEY and CDR2 SVGAGI. Here the CDR3 reads CASSSDRVKRYEQYF. CDR3 nucleotides: TGTGCCAGCAGCTCGGACAGGGTAAAACGGTACGAGCAGTACTTC.

The V call is TRBV5-1, the J call TRBJ1-2; D might be TRBD1 (6 bases). CDR3 length: 13 residues. Germline CDR1 and CDR2: SGHRS and YFSETQ. Trimming shortened V by 4 bases and J by 2 bases, and 9 bases separated the two germline ends. CDR3 loop: CASSPGQNYGYTF. The CDR3 region has the DNA TGCGCCAGCAGCCCCGGACAGAACTATGGCTACACCTTC.

The chain employs TRBV6-5 and TRBJ1-6; D may be TRBD1 (6 bases). V dropped 2 bases and J dropped 7 bases, with 9 bases sitting between them. CDR1 MNHEY and CDR2 SVGAGI come from the germline V gene. The CDR3 length is 14 residues. The CDR3 is CASSYDRSNSPLHF. CDR3 DNA: TGTGCCAGCAGTTACGACAGGTCAAATTCACCCCTCCACTTT.

V usage is TRBV7-9 and J usage is TRBJ2-7; the match to TRBD2 covers 10 bases. The CDR3 consists of 15 residues. Per the germline V gene, CDR1 is SEHNR and CDR2 is FQNEAQ (reference sequence). Trimming took 4 bases from V and 3 from J; bases not matched to a gene: 6. CDR3 bases: TGTGCCAGCAGCTCCCAGCGGGGGGGACTCTACGAGCAGTACTTC. This sequence encodes CASSSQRGGLYEQYF.

The chain couples TRBV6-5 to TRBJ2-3; TRBD1 aligns across 7 bases. Germline V gives CDR1 MNHEY, CDR2 SVGAGI. V lost 8 bases and J lost 0; bases outside the gene matches: 2. The CDR3 is 13 amino acids. The CDR3 DNA sequence: TGTGCCAGCCAGGGGGTTAGCACAGATACGCAGTATTTT. Translated, it gives CASQGVSTDTQYF.

The J gene is TRBJ2-7, the V gene TRBV2, with D perhaps matching TRBD1 (6 bases). Trimming took off 4 bases at V and 2 bases at J, with 12 bases between the two ends. The CDR3 loop spans 14 amino acids. CDR1 is SNHLY, CDR2 FYNNEI, per germline. The CDR3 DNA reads as TGTGCCAGCAGTGCTCCAGGGGTGCCCTACGAGCAGTACTTC. Translating it yields CASSAPGVPYEQYF.

This clone appeared a single time. V and J are TRBV7-6 and TRBJ1-1, with 8 bases fitting TRBD1. The trim removed 5 bases at V and 4 bases at J, leaving 9 bases unmatched. The V gene's germline CDR1 is SGHVS and CDR2 FNYEAQ. This CDR3 spans 15 amino acids. CDR3 amino acids: CASSQSRGPGTEAFF. The CDR3 DNA is TGTGCCAGCAGCCAAAGCAGGGGGCCAGGCACTGAAGCTTTCTTT.

Comments on this clone: Other nucleotide sequences from this sample produce the same CDR3. This sequence joins TRBV7-2 and TRBJ2-6; 8 bases line up with TRBD1. The junction had 5 bases not matched to a gene; V was cut back by 1 base and J by 0 bases. The germline CDR1 and CDR2 sequences are SGHTA and FQGNSA. The CDR3 sequence is 18 residues long. This chain's CDR3 is CASSLVRTGSSGANVLTF. In DNA, the CDR3 is TGTGCCAGCAGCTTAGTGAGGACAGGGAGCTCTGGGGCCAACGTCCTGACTTTC. Supplemented by reference TRBV7-2 and TRBJ2-6, the full variable domain reads GAGVSQSPSNKVTEKGKDVELRCDPISGHTALYWYRQSLGQGLEFLIYFQGNSAPDKSGLPSDRFSAERTGGSVSTLTIQRTQQEDSAVYLCASSLVRTGSSGANVLTFGAGSRLTVL.

CDR3 protein: CASSEYRVPLSYEQYF. The DNA of the CDR3 is TGTGCCAGCAGTGAATACAGAGTCCCCTTGAGCTACGAGCAGTACTTC. V and J are TRBV2 and TRBJ2-7; D not certain. The V gene lost 2 bases and the J gene lost 3 bases, with 17 bases spanning the gap. The CDR3 runs 16 residues. Per the germline V gene, CDR1 is SNHLY and CDR2 is FYNNEI.

The gene calls are TRBV29-1 and TRBJ2-6; D not certain. With 2 bases removed from V and 1 base from J, the gap between germline ends came to 3 bases. CDR1 SQVTM and CDR2 ANQGSEA come from the germline V gene. CDR3 size: 13 residues. For the CDR3, the DNA is TGCAGCGTTGAACGTTCTGGGGCCAACGTCCTGACTTTC. Its translation is CSVERSGANVLTF.

This clone occurred once. J is TRBJ2-7 and V is TRBV7-9, with D unresolved. The CDR3 is 13 residues long. Germline values: CDR1 SEHNR, CDR2 FQNEAQ (reference sequence). V gave up 1 base and J gave up 2 bases, with 6 bases separating them. This CDR3 reads CASSLGSAYEQYF. In DNA, the CDR3 is TGTGCCAGCAGCTTAGGTTCAGCCTACGAGCAGTACTTC.

This chain's CDR3 is CASSLALAETNEQFF. Here the CDR3 DNA reads TGTGCCAGCAGCTTAGCACTAGCGGAAACAAATGAGCAGTTCTTC. The J gene is TRBJ2-1, the V gene TRBV7-9, with TRBD2 matching over 8 bases. Germline CDR1 SEHNR, CDR2 FQNEAQ (reference sequence). Trimming removed 0 bases from V and 7 bases from J; junction bases left unmatched: 5. This CDR3 is built from 15 residues.

This sequence joins TRBV7-3 and TRBJ1-2, with 12 bases fitting TRBD1. The CDR3 runs 15 residues. Germline CDR1 is SGHTA and CDR2 is FQGTGA. Losses at the gene ends were 0 bases for V and 8 bases for J; bases not matched to a gene: 4. The DNA of the CDR3 is TGTGCCAGCAGCTTAACGGGACAGGGGGCAGAAGGCTACACCTTC. It specifies CASSLTGQGAEGYTF.

The rearrangement uses TRBV4-2 and TRBJ2-7, with 8 positions matching TRBD1. The CDR3 runs to 17 residues. Germline V CDR1 and CDR2: LGHNA, YNFKEQ. The junction had 9 bases not matched to a gene; V was cut back by 0 bases and J by 2 bases. This CDR3 reads CASSQDGRPGGTYEQYF. The DNA of the CDR3 is TGTGCCAGCAGCCAAGATGGGAGGCCAGGGGGCACCTACGAGCAGTACTTC.

The J gene is TRBJ2-1, the V gene TRBV6-5; 10 nucleotides match TRBD1. With V trimmed by 10 bases and J by 8 bases, 11 bases remained unmatched. Germline CDR1 and CDR2: MNHEY and SVGAGI. This CDR3 region has 14 residues. CDR3 sequence (DNA): TGTGCCACCCTCCCGGGACAGGGGCCCCATGAGCAGTTCTTC. It translates to CATLPGQGPHEQFF.

The chain carries TRBV4-2 and TRBJ2-7; 7 nucleotides agree with TRBD2. Germline V gives CDR1 LGHNA, CDR2 YNFKEQ. CDR3 length: 15 residues. V was clipped by 0 bases and J by 2 bases; unmatched bases: 4. The CDR3 coding sequence is TGTGCCAGCAGCCAAGATTGGGCGGGGGCCTACGAGCAGTACTTC. It translates to CASSQDWAGAYEQYF.

This sequence joins TRBV30 and TRBJ2-1; D is ambiguous. V was trimmed by 2 bases and J by 7 bases, leaving 6 bases between them. CDR1 and CDR2 (germline): GTSNPN, SVGIG (reference sequence). The CDR3 spans 11 residues. The CDR3 DNA reads as TGTGCCTGGAGTAACAAGAATGAGCAGTTCTTC. Its protein is CAWSNKNEQFF.

The J gene is TRBJ1-6, the V gene TRBV12-5; 8 positions match TRBD1. Germline V lookup: CDR1 LGHNT, CDR2 FRNRAP. CDR3 length equals 12 residues. Trimming at V came to 5 bases and at J to 10 bases, leaving 1 base not matched to a gene. CDR3: CASGTGGSPLHF. DNA of the CDR3: TGTGCTAGTGGTACAGGGGGGTCACCCCTCCACTTT. The variable domain in full, with the rest retrieved from reference TRBV12-5 and TRBJ1-6, is DARVTQTPRHKVTEMGQEVTMRCQPILGHNTVFWYRQTMMQGLELLAYFRNRAPLDDSGMPKDRFSAEMPDATLATLKIQPSEPRDSAVYFCASGTGGSPLHFGNGTRLTVT.